This T cell receptor (beta chain) was sequenced during a study of T-cell reconstitution after alpha-beta-depleted transplantation in children. Unique molecular identifiers were incorporated into the prepared TCRbeta library. One entry per CDR3 protein, called by TCRdb with MiXCR from the PCR reads. Of about 420,000 distinct CDR3 sequences listed, 15% to 20% are singletons. The V and J ends lost 5 bases and 0 bases respectively, with 14 bases between them. The CDR3 loop spans 15 amino acids. Germline V lookup: CDR1 MNHEY, CDR2 SVGEGT. The chain recombines TRBV6-2 or TRBV6-3 with TRBJ2-7, with TRBD1 as a possible D gene (6 bases). This specimen consisted of PBMCs, mostly from graft donor cells, obtained 360 days after TCRalphabeta/CD19-depleted stem cell transplant. The source is a boy less than two years old who had a stem cell transplant for Wiskott-Aldrich syndrome, so the T cells may come from the graft donor. CDR3 region: CASSTYRESSYEQYF. CDR3 sequence (DNA): TGTGCCAGCAGTACTTACAGGGAGTCCTCCTACGAGCAGTACTTC.